The 31 T cell receptor beta chains listed next were all sequenced from one sample in a study of beta chain features in type 1 diabetes. The whole isolated RNA underwent reverse transcription, so sequencing captured expressed TCRB transcripts. Data came from immunoSEQ multiplex PCR; TCRdb stores just in-frame clones and leaves some out. The repertoire holds around 300,000 clones, with 11% as singletons. The material sequenced was naive CD4+ T cells from blood. These receptors all come from a woman aged 25 to 39 in good health.

This clone was found a few times. The gene calls are TRBV7-2 and TRBJ1-5; 7 bases agree with TRBD1. V dropped 1 base and J dropped 1; count of bases not matched to a gene: 4. Per the germline V gene, CDR1 is SGHTA and CDR2 is FQGNSA. The CDR3 sequence is 16 residues long. CDR3 sequence reads: CASSLGTGSSNQPQHF. CDR3 DNA sequence: TGTGCCAGCAGCTTAGGGACAGGATCGAGCAATCAGCCCCAGCATTTT.

The chain recombines TRBV10-3 with TRBJ1-2, with 10 bases identical to TRBD1. CDR1 and CDR2 from the germline V gene are ENHRY and SYGVKD. Losses at the gene ends were 6 bases for V and 3 bases for J; bases not matched to a gene: 4. The CDR3 runs 14 residues. The CDR3 region is CAIRRQGADYGYTF. CDR3 DNA sequence: TGTGCCATCAGAAGACAGGGGGCGGACTATGGCTACACCTTC.

The CDR3 region is CASSPTWGRSTDTQYF. CDR3 nucleotide sequence: TGTGCCAGCAGCCCCACCTGGGGGAGGAGCACAGATACGCAGTATTTT. The chain links TRBV5-4 to TRBJ2-3, with D possibly matching TRBD2 (6 bases). The CDR3 spans 16 residues. The germline CDR1 and CDR2 sequences are SGHNT and YYREEE (reference sequence). Deletions cut 4 bases from V and 0 bases from J, with 15 bases between.

This clone was counted only a few times. The chain has TRBV30 and TRBJ2-5; 9 bases map to TRBD2. The CDR3 has 14 residues. J lost 3 bases, V lost 3 bases, and 5 bases had no gene match. The germline V gene encodes CDR1 GTSNPN and CDR2 SVGIG (reference sequence). The chain's CDR3 is CAWRVAGAEETQYF. The CDR3 DNA reads TGTGCCTGGAGAGTAGCGGGAGCCGAAGAGACCCAGTACTTC.

The chain employs TRBV28 and TRBJ2-5; 7 bases match TRBD1. This CDR3 has 15 amino acids. V dropped 10 bases and J dropped 5; count of bases not matched to a gene: 16. The germline gives CDR1 MDHEN, CDR2 SYDVKM. CDR3: CATTSVGQVLETQYF. Written as DNA, the CDR3 is TGTGCCACCACATCTGTAGGACAGGTCTTGGAGACCCAGTACTTC.

The chain carries TRBV7-2 and TRBJ1-3; 7 bases are shared with TRBD1. V trimming: 1 base; J trimming: 0 bases; junction bases outside the gene matches: 3. This CDR3 has 16 amino acids. Germline-derived CDR1 and CDR2 are SGHTA and FQGNSA. CDR3 sequence (DNA): TGTGCCAGCAGCTTAGAGGGACAGAGCTCTGGAAACACCATATATTTT. This gives the protein CASSLEGQSSGNTIYF.

This clone was seen more than once but under ten times. The chain recombines TRBV7-2 with TRBJ2-7; TRBD2 matches 11 bases. The germline CDR1 and CDR2 sequences are SGHTA and FQGNSA. V shed 6 bases and J 1 base; nucleotides not matched to a gene: 11. This CDR3 region has 17 residues. The CDR3 here is CASRKGLAGGESYEQYF. The CDR3 DNA sequence: TGTGCCAGCAGAAAGGGGCTAGCGGGAGGAGAATCCTACGAGCAGTACTTC. The full variable domain, completed using reference TRBV7-2 and TRBJ2-7, is GAGVSQSPSNKVTEKGKDVELRCDPISGHTALYWYRQSLGQGLEFLIYFQGNSAPDKSGLPSDRFSAERTGGSVSTLTIQRTQQEDSAVYLCASRKGLAGGESYEQYFGPGTRLTVT.

CDR3 nucleotides: TGTGCCAGCAGCACAGCGGCACAAGAGACCCAGTACTTC. Translation: CASSTAAQETQYF. The genes are TRBV7-3 and TRBJ2-5, with a possible D match to TRBD2 (5 bases). With 5 bases removed from V and 2 bases from J, the gap between germline ends came to 9 bases. Germline CDR1 and CDR2: SGHTA and FQGTGA. There are 13 residues in the CDR3.

The rearrangement joins TRBV28 to TRBJ1-1, with 8 bases aligning to TRBD1. V was pared by 5 bases and J by 4 bases, with 6 bases of the junction left unmatched. The CDR3 length is 14 residues. Germline lookup yields CDR1 MDHEN and CDR2 SYDVKM. The DNA for the CDR3 is TGTGCCAGCAGTACAGGGGGAATCGGCACTGAAGCTTTCTTT. Translating gives CASSTGGIGTEAFF.

This clone has more than one count but fewer than ten. The CDR3 nucleotides read TGTGCCACCACTGGGGACAGGGCCTTCTTCTACGAGCAGTACTTC. Its protein is CATTGDRAFFYEQYF. The rearrangement uses TRBV28 and TRBJ2-7, with 9 bases identical to TRBD1. In germline, CDR1 is MDHEN, CDR2 SYDVKM. CDR3 length: 15 residues. V shed 10 bases, J shed 3 bases, and the junction held 13 bases outside the gene matches.

This clone was seen more than once but under ten times. The rearrangement uses TRBV16 and TRBJ2-3; D unresolved. The CDR3 extends over 14 amino acids. Germline V lookup: CDR1 KGHSY, CDR2 FQNENV. V lost 0 bases and J lost 3, with 7 bases in between. CDR3 DNA: TGTGCCAGCAGCCAATCCCAGGTTACAGATACGCAGTATTTT. Translated: CASSQSQVTDTQYF.

The rearrangement uses TRBV9 and TRBJ1-4; D is unclear. Per the germline V gene, CDR1 is SGDLS and CDR2 is YYNGEE. V gave up 3 bases and J gave up 0 bases, with 6 bases separating them. The CDR3 loop spans 14 amino acids. In DNA form, the CDR3 reads TGTGCCAGCAGCGGGAGCACAACTAATGAAAAACTGTTTTTT. Its translation: CASSGSTTNEKLFF.

V is TRBV2 and J is TRBJ1-5; D is uncertain. From germline, CDR1 is SNHLY and CDR2 FYNNEI. V lost 2 bases and J 2 bases, leaving 19 bases between the germline ends. The CDR3 runs 18 residues. In DNA form, the CDR3 reads TGTGCCAGCAGTGAAAGCAGTAATAACCTAGTGGGCAATCAGCCCCAGCATTTT. It encodes CASSESSNNLVGNQPQHF.

The V and J genes are TRBV7-9 and TRBJ2-7; D unclear. V dropped 2 bases and J dropped 0 bases, with 8 bases sitting between them. This CDR3 is built from 14 residues. CDR1 and CDR2 (germline): SEHNR, FQNEAQ (reference sequence). The CDR3 spells CASSLLPTSYEQYF. DNA for the CDR3: TGTGCCAGCAGCTTATTGCCTACCTCCTACGAGCAGTACTTC.

This clone was detected once. V gene TRBV9 combines with J gene TRBJ2-2; 8 bases are shared with TRBD2. In germline, CDR1 is SGDLS, CDR2 YYNGEE. This CDR3 contains 15 residues. The trim removed 3 bases at V and 7 bases at J, leaving 8 bases unmatched. The CDR3 protein is CASSGSGSGVGELFF. CDR3 DNA sequence: TGTGCCAGCAGCGGAAGCGGGAGCGGGGTCGGGGAGCTGTTTTTT. Drawing the rest from reference TRBV9 and TRBJ2-2, the complete variable domain is DSGVTQTPKHLITATGQRVTLRCSPRSGDLSVYWYQQSLDQGLQFLIQYYNGEERAKGNILERFSAQQFPDLHSELNLSSLELGDSALYFCASSGSGSGVGELFFGEGSRLTVL.

This clone was recorded at least ten times. The genes are TRBV30 and TRBJ2-7, with 10 nucleotides matching TRBD2. The CDR3 has 13 amino acids. Germline CDR1 is GTSNPN and CDR2 is SVGIG (reference sequence). V shed 4 bases and J 0 bases; nucleotides not matched to a gene: 0. The CDR3 spells CAWTSGSSYEQYF. CDR3 nucleotide sequence: TGTGCCTGGACTAGCGGGAGCTCCTACGAGCAGTACTTC.

This clone has only a few counts. J is TRBJ2-2 and V is TRBV18; tentatively, D is TRBD2 (6 bases). The CDR3 has 16 amino acids. V was pared by 3 bases and J by 10 bases, with 21 bases between. The germline V gene has CDR1 KGHSH and CDR2 LQKENI. The CDR3 DNA follows: TGTGCCAGCTCACCGATCGTAGCGGAGGGGCGCGAGGAGCTGTTTTTT. Translating it yields CASSPIVAEGREELFF. The variable domain in full, completed from reference TRBV18 and TRBJ2-2, reads NAGVMQNPRHLVRRRGQEARLRCSPMKGHSHVYWYRQLPEEGLKFMVYLQKENIIDESGMPKERFSAEFPKEGPSILRIQQVVRGDSAAYFCASSPIVAEGREELFFGEGSRLTVL.

Only a few counts were recorded for this clone. The rearrangement links TRBV5-1 to TRBJ1-1; D unclear. In germline, CDR1 is SGHRS, CDR2 YFSETQ. The V gene lost 0 bases and the J gene lost 8 bases, with 14 bases spanning the gap. The CDR3 is 14 amino acids. The CDR3 sequence: CASSLGPSSREAFF. For the CDR3, the DNA is TGCGCCAGCAGCTTGGGGCCCTCCTCGAGGGAAGCTTTCTTT.

This clone was seen a few times. The chain has TRBV18 and TRBJ2-1, with D perhaps matching TRBD1 (6 bases). The germline gives CDR1 KGHSH, CDR2 LQKENI. With 4 bases removed from V and 6 bases from J, the gap between germline ends came to 10 bases. CDR3 length: 13 residues. CDR3 coding DNA: TGTGCCAGCTCACGGGACACTTCCAATGAGCAGTTCTTC. Protein product: CASSRDTSNEQFF.

The chain links TRBV30 to TRBJ2-1, with TRBD2 as a possible D gene (6 bases). CDR1 and CDR2 (germline): GTSNPN, SVGIG (reference sequence). Trimming shortened V by 0 bases and J by 9 bases, and 12 bases separated the two germline ends. CDR3 size: 13 residues. This chain's CDR3 is CAWSVQDGSEQFF. The CDR3 DNA sequence: TGTGCCTGGAGTGTTCAGGACGGGAGTGAGCAGTTCTTC.

V and J are TRBV19 and TRBJ2-5; 9 positions match TRBD1. This CDR3 is 14 amino acids long. J gave up 5 bases and V 6 bases, and 7 bases lay outside the gene matches. Germline lookup yields CDR1 LNHDA and CDR2 SQIVND (reference sequence). CDR3 sequence (DNA): TGTGCCAGTAGCGCTACAGGGGGCTGGGAGACCCAGTACTTC. This codes for CASSATGGWETQYF.

This clone has only a few counts. The chain combines TRBV6-6 with TRBJ1-2; 8 bases are a match to TRBD1. Losses at the gene ends were 6 bases for V and 3 bases for J; bases not matched to a gene: 3. The CDR3 has 13 amino acids. Looked up from germline, CDR1 is MNHNY and CDR2 is SVGAGI (reference sequence). CDR3 bases: TGTGCCAGCAGCGGACAGGGCGACTATGGCTACACCTTC. Protein product: CASSGQGDYGYTF.

Points on this clone: This sample also contains other DNA sequences that code for the same CDR3. The rearrangement joins TRBV18 to TRBJ2-7; 7 bases align to TRBD1. The V gene end was trimmed by 3 bases and the J gene end by 2 bases; junction bases not matched to a gene: 4. The germline gives CDR1 KGHSH, CDR2 LQKENI. This CDR3 region has 14 residues. The CDR3 DNA is TGTGCCAGCTCACCGCCGGGACAGACCTACGAGCAGTACTTC. Its protein is CASSPPGQTYEQYF.

This clone was recorded a few times. The chain combines TRBV19 with TRBJ2-1; D not certain. The CDR3 runs 14 residues. Per germline, CDR1 LNHDA and CDR2 SQIVND (reference sequence). V gave up 3 bases and J gave up 0 bases, with 6 bases separating them. For the CDR3, the DNA is TGTGCCAGTAGTATGCGGTTCTCCTACAATGAGCAGTTCTTC. It yields the protein CASSMRFSYNEQFF.

Only a few counts were recorded for this clone. The DNA of the CDR3 is TGTGCCAGCAGCTCTCTACCCGGACTAGCGGGAGATAATGAGCAGTTCTTC. Protein sequence: CASSSLPGLAGDNEQFF. This chain joins TRBV7-2 and TRBJ2-1; TRBD2 agrees at 13 bases. Germline lookup yields CDR1 SGHTA and CDR2 FQGNSA. The CDR3 is 17 amino acids. V shed 4 bases and J 7 bases; nucleotides not matched to a gene: 10.

This clone was seen only a few times. The chain couples TRBV27 to TRBJ2-6, with 7 bases fitting TRBD1. Germline loops: CDR1 MNHEY, CDR2 SMNVEV (reference sequence). With V trimmed by 2 bases and J by 4 bases, 8 bases remained unmatched. CDR3 length: 17 amino acids. The CDR3 region is CASSLLNRGTGANVLTF. CDR3 coding DNA: TGTGCCAGCAGTTTACTAAACAGGGGAACCGGGGCCAACGTCCTGACTTTC.

Only a few counts were recorded for this clone. The chain combines TRBV2 with TRBJ2-2; 9 nucleotides match TRBD2. V lost 5 bases, J lost 7 bases, and 8 bases stayed unmatched. CDR1 and CDR2 (germline): SNHLY, FYNNEI. The CDR3 has 15 amino acids. CDR3 coding DNA: TGTGCCAGCAGTAGGCAGCGGGAGGTGAACGGGGAGCTGTTTTTT. Its protein product is CASSRQREVNGELFF.

The chain couples TRBV30 to TRBJ2-7; TRBD2 agrees at 7 bases. V shed 0 bases, J shed 3 bases, and the junction held 8 bases outside the gene matches. The CDR3 is 15 residues long. CDR1 GTSNPN and CDR2 SVGIG come from the germline V gene (reference sequence). The DNA for the CDR3 is TGTGCCTGGAGTGTTACGGCGGGAGCTATCTACGAGCAGTACTTC. Translation gives CAWSVTAGAIYEQYF.

This chain connects TRBV28 to TRBJ2-1; maybe TRBD2 (5 bases). Trimming took off 6 bases at V and 7 bases at J, with 10 bases between the two ends. Germline lookup yields CDR1 MDHEN and CDR2 SYDVKM. The CDR3 runs to 12 residues. The CDR3, as DNA: TGTGCCAGCAGAACTGAGCGGAATGAGCAGTTCTTC. This translates into CASRTERNEQFF. The entire variable domain, with the rest obtained from reference TRBV28 and TRBJ2-1, is as follows: DVKVTQSSRYLVKRTGEKVFLECVQDMDHENMFWYRQDPGLGLRLIYFSYDVKMKEKGDIPEGYSVSREKKERFSLILESASTNQTSMYLCASRTERNEQFFGPGTRLTVL.

This clone has a handful of counts. The chain recombines TRBV18 with TRBJ1-3; 7 positions agree with TRBD1. The CDR3 spans 14 residues. Germline lookup yields CDR1 KGHSH and CDR2 LQKENI. Losses at the gene ends were 4 bases for V and 4 bases for J; bases not matched to a gene: 4. CDR3 amino acids: CASSQTGTGNTIYF. In DNA form, the CDR3 reads TGTGCCAGCTCACAGACAGGGACGGGAAACACCATATATTTT.

V is TRBV25-1 and J is TRBJ2-3; a weak D match, TRBD1 (5 bases). The germline V gene encodes CDR1 MGHDK and CDR2 SYGVNS. V lost 2 bases and J 8 bases, leaving 14 bases between the germline ends. This CDR3 comprises 14 residues. DNA of the CDR3: TGTGCCAGCAGTGAAAAGGACACTCTCCGTACGCAGTATTTT. Translation gives CASSEKDTLRTQYF.